These 5 T cell receptor beta chains came from one sample sequenced in a study of precursors of human CD4 cytotoxic T cells. Four sorted CD4+ memory subsets, central memory, effector memory, IL-7R-high TEMRA and IL-7R-negative TEMRA, were UMI-sequenced. Each CDR3 protein is one row after TCRdb ran MiXCR on the reads. The sample includes a few hundred distinct CDR3 sequences, approximately 32% of them seen just once. Sequencing used memory CD4+ T cells from blood (PBMCs). Receptor source: a human donor in good health.

The J gene is TRBJ2-7, the V gene TRBV5-1; D possibly corresponds to TRBD2 (6 bases). The V end lost 0 bases, the J end lost 3 bases, and 10 bases lay between the germline ends. Germline CDR1 is SGHRS and CDR2 is YFSETQ. The CDR3 contains 14 residues. The CDR3: CASSLAGRIYEQYF. The CDR3, as DNA: TGCGCCAGCAGCTTGGCCGGGAGAATCTACGAGCAGTACTTC.

The rearrangement uses TRBV7-9 and TRBJ2-7; tentative D call: TRBD2 (6 bases). Germline V CDR1 and CDR2: SEHNR, FQNEAQ (reference sequence). This CDR3 region has 14 residues. Trimming took off 2 bases at V and 3 bases at J, with 11 bases between the two ends. The CDR3 loop is CASSLSPGVYEQYF. DNA for the CDR3: TGTGCCAGCAGCTTATCCCCGGGGGTCTACGAGCAGTACTTC.

The rearrangement uses TRBV5-5 and TRBJ1-2; D is ambiguous. This CDR3 spans 12 amino acids. The germline CDR1 and CDR2 sequences are SGHKS and YYEKEE (reference sequence). V was pared by 0 bases and J by 7 bases, with 7 bases between. This CDR3 is CASSLAAGGYTF. The DNA for the CDR3 is TGTGCCAGCAGCTTGGCTGCTGGTGGCTACACCTTC.

The V call is TRBV20-1, the J call TRBJ2-7; 11 bases are shared with TRBD1. Germline trimming cut 0 bases from V and 3 bases from J; bases unmatched to any gene: 4. Germline V lookup: CDR1 DFQATT, CDR2 SNEGSKA (reference sequence). The CDR3 length is 15 residues. The CDR3 spells CSARDLGTGGYEQYF. The CDR3, as DNA: TGCAGTGCTAGAGATCTTGGGACAGGGGGCTACGAGCAGTACTTC.

The V and J genes are TRBV12-3 or TRBV12-4 and TRBJ2-1; tentative D call: TRBD1 (8 bases). This CDR3 has 15 amino acids. Trimming removed 6 bases at V and 7 bases at J, with 19 bases between. CDR3 bases: TGTGCCAGCAGCCAAACAGGGGGGGAAGTTAATGAGCAGTTCTTC. Its protein product is CASSQTGGEVNEQFF.